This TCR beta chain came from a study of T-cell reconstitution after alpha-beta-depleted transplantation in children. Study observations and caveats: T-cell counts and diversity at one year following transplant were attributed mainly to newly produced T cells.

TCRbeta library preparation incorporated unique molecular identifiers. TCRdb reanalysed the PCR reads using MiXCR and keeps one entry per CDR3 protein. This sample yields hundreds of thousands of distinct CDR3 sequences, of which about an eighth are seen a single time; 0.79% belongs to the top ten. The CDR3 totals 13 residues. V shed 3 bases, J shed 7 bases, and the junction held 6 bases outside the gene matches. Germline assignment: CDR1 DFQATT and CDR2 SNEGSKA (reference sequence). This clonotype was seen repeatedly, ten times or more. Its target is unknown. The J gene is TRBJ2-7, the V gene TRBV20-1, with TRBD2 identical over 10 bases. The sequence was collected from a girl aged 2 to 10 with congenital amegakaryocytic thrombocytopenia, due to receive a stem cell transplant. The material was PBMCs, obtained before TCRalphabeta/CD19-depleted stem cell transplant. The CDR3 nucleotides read TGCAGTGCTAGCACTAGCGGGACTGGGGAGCAGTACTTC. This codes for CSASTSGTGEQYF.